These 10 T cell receptor beta chains share one sample of origin, sequenced in a study of shared clonotypes between healthy human individuals. Using immunoSEQ multiplex PCR, the repertoire was profiled, and TCRdb retains in-frame clones only, with some absent. The sample includes approximately 92,000 clones, about 70% of them seen just once. The source material was memory CD8+ T cells sorted from blood. Specified subset: CD45RO+ cells pooled with CCR7-negative TemRA cells. Receptor source: a man aged 25 to 45 in good health.

The CDR3 here is CSGCRDGVTEAFF. CDR3 DNA: TGCAGCGGCTGCAGGGATGGGGTCACTGAAGCTTTCTTT. The V gene is TRBV29-1, the J gene TRBJ1-1; a possible D gene is TRBD1 (5 bases). Deletions cut 7 bases from V and 4 bases from J, with 16 bases between. CDR1 is SQVTM, CDR2 ANQGSEA, per germline. CDR3 length equals 13 residues.

Concerning this clone itself: A much larger clone sits a single nucleotide away, making a read error possible. Other nucleotide sequences in the sample specify the same CDR3. The V and J genes are TRBV6-5 and TRBJ1-1; D is unclear. This CDR3 is built from 12 residues. Per the germline V gene, CDR1 is MNHEY and CDR2 is SVGAGI. The CDR3 loop is CASSYSNTEAFF. The DNA for the CDR3 is TGTGCTAGCAGTTACTCTAACACTGAAGCTTTCTTT.

The chain couples TRBV19 to TRBJ2-7; 7 nucleotides line up with TRBD2. CDR1 and CDR2 (germline): LNHDA, SQIVND (reference sequence). The CDR3 covers 14 residues. The V segment lost 2 bases and the J segment 3 bases; nucleotides outside the gene matches: 4. For the CDR3, the DNA is TGTGCCAGTAGTATATCGGGGGGTGACTACGAGCAGTACTTC. Protein product: CASSISGGDYEQYF.

The chain is built from TRBV4-3 and TRBJ2-7, with D tentatively TRBD1 (7 bases). The V end was cut by 2 bases, the J end by 9 bases, with 17 bases between. The CDR3 has 14 residues. In germline, CDR1 is LGHNA, CDR2 YSLEER. The CDR3 loop reads CASSQPTQGGGQYF. As DNA, the CDR3 is TGCGCCAGCAGCCAACCTACCCAGGGGGGCGGGCAGTACTTC.

The table lists this clone with many counts. The V gene is TRBV28, the J gene TRBJ2-7; D might be TRBD1 (5 bases). The germline V gene encodes CDR1 MDHEN and CDR2 SYDVKM. This CDR3 contains 13 residues. V was shortened by 4 bases and J by 3 bases, with 10 bases between the two germline ends. The CDR3 DNA is TGTGCCAGCAGTTATTATGACAGCTACGAGCAGTACTTC. Its protein product is CASSYYDSYEQYF.

The rearrangement links TRBV5-5 to TRBJ2-7; 7 bases map to TRBD1. There are 19 residues in the CDR3. Trimming cost V 0 bases and J 0 bases; bases outside gene matches: 15. Germline CDR1 SGHKS, CDR2 YYEKEE (reference sequence). The DNA of the CDR3 is TGTGCCAGCAGCTTGGTCATCGGGACAGCCGGACGGAGCTCCTACGAGCAGTACTTC. Protein sequence: CASSLVIGTAGRSSYEQYF.

This clone appeared many times. The chain has TRBV6-6 and TRBJ2-1; no clear D gene. The CDR3 totals 12 residues. V was cut by 10 bases and J by 8 bases, with 15 bases left in between. The V gene's germline CDR1 is MNHNY and CDR2 SVGAGI (reference sequence). CDR3 sequence (DNA): TGTGCCACCAAACCCACGAGTTATGAGCAGTTCTTC. Protein sequence: CATKPTSYEQFF.

The V gene is TRBV7-8, the J gene TRBJ2-3; TRBD2 matches at 7 bases. Germline CDR1 and CDR2: SGHVS and FQNEAQ. This CDR3 has 15 residues. J gave up 2 bases and V 5 bases, and 7 bases lay outside the gene matches. For the CDR3, the DNA is TGTGCCAGCAGCCCTCTTAGCGGGTCCACAGATACGCAGTATTTT. Protein sequence: CASSPLSGSTDTQYF.

J is TRBJ1-1 and V is TRBV30; D is ambiguous. The germline CDR1 and CDR2 sequences are GTSNPN and SVGIG (reference sequence). The V gene lost 0 bases and the J gene lost 4 bases, with 9 bases spanning the gap. The CDR3 runs 13 residues. As DNA, the CDR3 is TGTGCCTGGAGTGTGTCAAGGGCCACTGAAGCTTTCTTT. Translation gives CAWSVSRATEAFF.

V usage is TRBV30 and J usage is TRBJ2-7, with unresolved D. Germline V gives CDR1 GTSNPN, CDR2 SVGIG (reference sequence). With 0 bases removed from V and 3 bases from J, the gap between germline ends came to 6 bases. The CDR3 is 12 residues long. The CDR3 nucleotides read TGTGCCTGGAGTGTTTCGGTCTACGAGCAGTACTTC. Translation gives CAWSVSVYEQYF.